The rows below give T cell receptor beta chains drawn from one sample of a study of regulatory T cells in long-lasting Graves disease. TCRdb independently ran MiXCR on the multiplex PCR reads; one entry per CDR3 protein. The table records some 330,000 distinct CDR3 sequences, about 23% of them present only once. Source: peripheral blood mononuclear cells (PBMCs), taken when the disease was refractory, from a patient treated with antithyroid drugs. The receptors derive from a woman in her 40s with Graves disease. Each CDR3 is given with its conserved first and last residue. The order of the fields is J gene, V gene, CDR3 protein.

>TRBJ2-5|TRBV28
CASSLRGQETQYF
>TRBJ2-7|TRBV28
CASSLAGRFYEQYF
>TRBJ2-7|TRBV20-1
CSARDSKERTYEQYF
>TRBJ1-2|TRBV4-2
CASSQDRTRFYGYTF
>TRBJ1-1|TRBV20-1
CSAGTRMNTEAFF
>TRBJ2-2|TRBV6-2/TRBV6-3
CASTDLGAVTGELFF
>TRBJ2-5|TRBV6-1
CASRGTGTPETQYF
>TRBJ1-5|TRBV20-1
CSARQGLSNQPQHF
>TRBJ1-5|TRBV29-1
CSVLTGLICNQPQHF
>TRBJ1-1|TRBV6-2/TRBV6-3
CASSYSGPGDTEAFF
>TRBJ2-2|TRBV6-1
CASSGPRGMNTGELFF
>TRBJ2-2|TRBV5-6
CASSLGLGELFF
>TRBJ1-2|TRBV20-1
CSAREPRAYNYGYTF
>TRBJ2-5|TRBV12-3/TRBV12-4
CASSLPAGGLKTQYF
>TRBJ2-2|TRBV28
CASRPGRETSNTGELFF
>TRBJ1-1|TRBV11-2
CASSFLGPPTEAFF
>TRBJ2-1|TRBV28
CASSFGGGGWEQFF
>TRBJ1-1|TRBV14
CASSQDLHSNTEAFF
>TRBJ1-5|TRBV12-3/TRBV12-4
CASRQGGNQPQHF
>TRBJ1-5|TRBV18
CASSPGTGDRNQPQHF
>TRBJ2-7|TRBV15
CATSTMGAYEQYF
>TRBJ2-7|TRBV6-1
CASSPRRDLAYEQYF
>TRBJ2-3|TRBV6-1
CASRGLAGEGDTQYF
>TRBJ1-1|TRBV14
CASSLTTGTAEAFF
>TRBJ1-2|TRBV7-9
CASSLETNYGYTF
>TRBJ2-3|TRBV6-2/TRBV6-3
CASSLGAGVAADTQYF
>TRBJ2-4|TRBV2
CASRGRDSKNIQYF
>TRBJ1-5|TRBV19
CASSIIRVGNQPQHF
>TRBJ2-5|TRBV10-3
CAIKDREFGETQYF
>TRBJ2-2|TRBV9
CASSRKSGTGELFF
>TRBJ1-4|TRBV7-9
CASTSSAGRNEKLFF
>TRBJ2-1|TRBV15
CATSRESGRGGEQFF
>TRBJ1-5|TRBV2
CASSEEGTSNQPQHF
>TRBJ2-5|TRBV29-1
CSAGGFQETQYF
>TRBJ1-1|TRBV5-1
CASSLAGRSEAFF
>TRBJ2-3|TRBV28
CASSSTGTQYF
>TRBJ1-5|TRBV15
CATSSLKFGGQPQHF
>TRBJ2-7|TRBV28
CASSLFAAGSYEQYF
>TRBJ2-7|TRBV7-9
CASSLARRDEQYF
>TRBJ2-2|TRBV7-2
CASSPSSYTGELFF
>TRBJ1-2|TRBV19
CASSTQGLGYTF